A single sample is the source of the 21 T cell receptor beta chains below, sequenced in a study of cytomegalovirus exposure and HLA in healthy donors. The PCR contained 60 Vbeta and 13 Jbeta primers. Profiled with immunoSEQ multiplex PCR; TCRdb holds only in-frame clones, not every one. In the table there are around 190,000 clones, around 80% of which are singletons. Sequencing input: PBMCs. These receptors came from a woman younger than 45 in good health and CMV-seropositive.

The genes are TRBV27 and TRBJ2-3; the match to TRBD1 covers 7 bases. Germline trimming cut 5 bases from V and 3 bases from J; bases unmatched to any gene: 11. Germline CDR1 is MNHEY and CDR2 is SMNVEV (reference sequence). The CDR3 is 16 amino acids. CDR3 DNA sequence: TGTGCCAGCAGTAGACAGGGTTGGGGTCGGACAGATACGCAGTATTTT. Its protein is CASSRQGWGRTDTQYF.

The CDR3 reads CASSRQAGALWEQFF. In nucleotides, the CDR3 is TGTGCCAGCAGTAGACAAGCGGGAGCCCTCTGGGAGCAGTTCTTC. The chain couples TRBV27 to TRBJ2-1, with 8 positions matching TRBD2. CDR3 size: 15 residues. CDR1 is MNHEY and CDR2 is SMNVEV in the germline V gene (reference sequence). The trim removed 5 bases at V and 10 bases at J, leaving 13 bases unmatched.

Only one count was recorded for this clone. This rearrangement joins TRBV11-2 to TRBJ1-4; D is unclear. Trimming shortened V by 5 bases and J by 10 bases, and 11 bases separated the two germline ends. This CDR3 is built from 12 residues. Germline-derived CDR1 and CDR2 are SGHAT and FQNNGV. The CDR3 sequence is CASSGHDGKLFF. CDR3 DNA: TGTGCCAGCAGCGGGCATGACGGAAAACTGTTTTTT.

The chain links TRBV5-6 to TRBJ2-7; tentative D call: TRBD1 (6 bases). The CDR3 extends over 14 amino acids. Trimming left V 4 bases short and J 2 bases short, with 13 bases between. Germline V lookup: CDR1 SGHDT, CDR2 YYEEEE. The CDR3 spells CASSLAGVPYEQYF. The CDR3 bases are TGTGCCAGCAGCCTGGCAGGGGTCCCCTACGAGCAGTACTTC. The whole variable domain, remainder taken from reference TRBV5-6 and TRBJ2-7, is DAGVTQSPTHLIKTRGQQVTLRCSPKSGHDTVSWYQQALGQGPQFIFQYYEEEERQRGNFPDRFSGHQFPNYSSELNVNALLLGDSALYLCASSLAGVPYEQYFGPGTRLTVT.

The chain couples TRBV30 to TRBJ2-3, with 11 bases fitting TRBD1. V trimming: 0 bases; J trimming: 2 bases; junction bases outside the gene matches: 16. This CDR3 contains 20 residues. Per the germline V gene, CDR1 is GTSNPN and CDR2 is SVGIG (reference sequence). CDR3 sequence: CAWSVTGQGAAGYFTDTQYF. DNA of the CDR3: TGTGCCTGGAGTGTAACCGGACAGGGGGCCGCCGGATACTTCACAGATACGCAGTATTTT.

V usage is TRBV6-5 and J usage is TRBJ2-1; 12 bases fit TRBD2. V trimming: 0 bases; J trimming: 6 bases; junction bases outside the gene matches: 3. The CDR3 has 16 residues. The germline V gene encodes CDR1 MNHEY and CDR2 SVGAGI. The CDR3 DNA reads TGTGCCAGCAGTTACTCTTTGACTAGCGGGAGCAATGAGCAGTTCTTC. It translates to CASSYSLTSGSNEQFF.

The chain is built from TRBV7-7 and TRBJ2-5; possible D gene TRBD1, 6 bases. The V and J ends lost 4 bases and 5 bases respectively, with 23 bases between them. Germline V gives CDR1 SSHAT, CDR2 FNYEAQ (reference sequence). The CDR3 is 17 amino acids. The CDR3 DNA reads TGTGCCAGCAGCTGCCCGCCAATGGCGCAGGGGAGTGAGACCCAGTACTTC. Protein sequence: CASSCPPMAQGSETQYF.

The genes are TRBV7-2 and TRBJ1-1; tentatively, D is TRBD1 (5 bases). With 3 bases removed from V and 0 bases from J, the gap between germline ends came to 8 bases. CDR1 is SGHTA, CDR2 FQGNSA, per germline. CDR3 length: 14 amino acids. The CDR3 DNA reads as TGTGCCAGCAGCTTGTTGACAGTGAACACTGAAGCTTTCTTT. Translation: CASSLLTVNTEAFF.

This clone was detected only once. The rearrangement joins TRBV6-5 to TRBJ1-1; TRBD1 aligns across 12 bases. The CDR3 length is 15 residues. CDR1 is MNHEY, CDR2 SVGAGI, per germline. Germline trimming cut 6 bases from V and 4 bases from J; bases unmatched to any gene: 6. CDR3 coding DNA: TGTGCCAGCAGCGGGACAGGGGGCGCGATCACTGAAGCTTTCTTT. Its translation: CASSGTGGAITEAFF.

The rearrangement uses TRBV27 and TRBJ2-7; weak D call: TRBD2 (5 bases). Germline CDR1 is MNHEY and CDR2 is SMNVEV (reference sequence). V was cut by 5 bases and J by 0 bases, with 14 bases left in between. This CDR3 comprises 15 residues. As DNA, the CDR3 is TGTGCCAGCAGTCCATCCTCGGGGAGCTCCTACGAGCAGTACTTC. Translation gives CASSPSSGSSYEQYF.

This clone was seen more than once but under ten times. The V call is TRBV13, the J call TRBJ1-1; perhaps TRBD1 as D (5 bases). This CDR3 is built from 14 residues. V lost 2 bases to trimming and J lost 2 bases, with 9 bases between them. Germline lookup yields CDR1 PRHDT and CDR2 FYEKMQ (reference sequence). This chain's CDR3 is CASSLRGHNTEAFF. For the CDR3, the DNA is TGTGCCAGCAGCTTAAGAGGACACAACACTGAAGCTTTCTTT.

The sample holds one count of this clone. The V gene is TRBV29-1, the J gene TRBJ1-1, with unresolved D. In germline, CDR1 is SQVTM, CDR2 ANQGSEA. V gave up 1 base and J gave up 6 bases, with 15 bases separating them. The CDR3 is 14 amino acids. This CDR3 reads CSVEALYGSAEAFF. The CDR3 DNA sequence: TGCAGCGTTGAAGCCCTCTACGGGAGCGCTGAAGCTTTCTTT.

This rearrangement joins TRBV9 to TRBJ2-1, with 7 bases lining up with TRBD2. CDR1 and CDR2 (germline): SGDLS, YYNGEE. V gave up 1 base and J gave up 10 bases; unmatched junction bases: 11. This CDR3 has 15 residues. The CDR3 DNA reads TGTGCCAGCAGCGTACTAAGCGGGACCGTGGGGGAGCAGTTCTTC. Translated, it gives CASSVLSGTVGEQFF.

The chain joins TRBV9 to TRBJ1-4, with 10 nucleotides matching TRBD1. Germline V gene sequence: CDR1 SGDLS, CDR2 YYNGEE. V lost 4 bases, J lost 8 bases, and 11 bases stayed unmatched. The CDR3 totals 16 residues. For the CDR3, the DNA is TGTGCCAGCAGCCCTCATTCGGGACAGGGGAGCGAAAAACTGTTTTTT. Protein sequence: CASSPHSGQGSEKLFF. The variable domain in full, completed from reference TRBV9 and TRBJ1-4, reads DSGVTQTPKHLITATGQRVTLRCSPRSGDLSVYWYQQSLDQGLQFLIQYYNGEERAKGNILERFSAQQFPDLHSELNLSSLELGDSALYFCASSPHSGQGSEKLFFGSGTQLSVL.

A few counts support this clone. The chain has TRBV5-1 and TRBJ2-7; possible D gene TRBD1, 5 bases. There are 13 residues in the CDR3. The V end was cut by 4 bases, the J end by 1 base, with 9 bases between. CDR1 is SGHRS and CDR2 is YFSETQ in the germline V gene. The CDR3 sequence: CASSDDRSYEQYF. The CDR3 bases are TGCGCCAGCAGCGACGACAGATCCTACGAGCAGTACTTC.

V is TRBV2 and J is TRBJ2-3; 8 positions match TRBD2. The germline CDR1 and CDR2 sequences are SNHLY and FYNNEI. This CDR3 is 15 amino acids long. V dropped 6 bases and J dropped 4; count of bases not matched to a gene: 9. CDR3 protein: CASRENSGAADTQYF. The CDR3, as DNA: TGTGCCAGCAGGGAAAATAGCGGGGCCGCAGATACGCAGTATTTT.

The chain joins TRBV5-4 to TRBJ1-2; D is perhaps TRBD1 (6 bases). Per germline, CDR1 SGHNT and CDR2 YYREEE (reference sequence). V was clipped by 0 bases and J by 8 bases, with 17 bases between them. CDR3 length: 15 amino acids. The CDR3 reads CASSLGSTGRGGYTF. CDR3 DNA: TGTGCCAGCAGCTTGGGTTCAACAGGGAGGGGCGGCTACACCTTC.

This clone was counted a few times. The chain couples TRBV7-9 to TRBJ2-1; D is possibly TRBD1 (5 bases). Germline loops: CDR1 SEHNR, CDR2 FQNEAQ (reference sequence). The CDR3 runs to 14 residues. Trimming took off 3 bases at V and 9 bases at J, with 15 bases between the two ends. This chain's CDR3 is CASSFQGPLVEQFF. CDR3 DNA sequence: TGTGCCAGCAGCTTTCAGGGCCCTCTGGTTGAGCAGTTCTTC.

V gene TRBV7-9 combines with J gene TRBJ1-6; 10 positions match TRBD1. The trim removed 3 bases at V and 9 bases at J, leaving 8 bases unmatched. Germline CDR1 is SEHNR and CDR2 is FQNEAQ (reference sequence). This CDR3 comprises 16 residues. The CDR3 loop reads CASSLSGTGEISPLHF. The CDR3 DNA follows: TGTGCCAGCAGCTTGAGCGGGACAGGGGAAATTTCACCCCTCCACTTT.

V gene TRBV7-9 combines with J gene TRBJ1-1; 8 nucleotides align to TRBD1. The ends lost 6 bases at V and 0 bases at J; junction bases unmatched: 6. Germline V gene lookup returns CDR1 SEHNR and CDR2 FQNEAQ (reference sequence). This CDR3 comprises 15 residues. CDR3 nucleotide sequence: TGTGCCAGCAGTTTTGGCAGGGGGCTGAACACTGAAGCTTTCTTT. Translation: CASSFGRGLNTEAFF.

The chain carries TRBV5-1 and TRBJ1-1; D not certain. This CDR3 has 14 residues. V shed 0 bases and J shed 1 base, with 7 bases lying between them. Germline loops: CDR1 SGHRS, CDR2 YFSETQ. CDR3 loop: CASSLAPGNTEAFF. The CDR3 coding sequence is TGCGCCAGCAGCTTGGCGCCGGGGAACACTGAAGCTTTCTTT.